The subject of this entry is one T cell receptor (beta chain). This clone's antigen is unknown. Base qualities are not provided; no much larger clone lies one nucleotide away. The germline V gene gives CDR1 as WSHSY and CDR2 as SAAADI. The CDR3 goes from the cysteine to the phenylalanine over 14 residues. The CDR3 DNA has 42 bases and is translated from base 1. V sheds 7 bases and J sheds 8 bases, leaving 20 bases between their ends. One collaborating source in Seattle enrolled patients while the patients were actively infected and followed the patients over time throughout the course of disease. Whole blood was collected in K2EDTA tubes by collaborating institutions according to the institutions' own protocols. For TCRbeta analysis, collaborators shipped samples as frozen whole blood, isolated PBMCs, or DNA extracted from either of those sample types. This entry comes from a study of blood T cell repertoires in COVID-19 (dated by TCRdb to 2019 to 2021). Turning to the overall study: The collaborator samples originated in the United States, Italy and Spain and spanned the acute and convalescent phases of COVID-19. The prospective study material was composed of cDNA or gDNA derived from T cells, B-cell-depleted T cells, or PBMCs. Deeply sampled blood TCRbeta repertoires from subjects exposed to, actively infected with, or recovered from COVID-19 were included in the dataset. The repertoires were released in a freely available public database meant as a resource for research on the immune response to SARS-CoV-2. The samples were drawn from the first 160 participants of the ongoing ImmuneRACE study and from 1,254 subjects provided by 6 global collaborators. Nearly every sample came with metadata listing a de-identified subject ID, COVID-19 status, age in years and sex. Where available, HLA class I and class II types were taken from metadata supplied by the sample provider and were not determined by assay-based typing. Study-wide conclusions, independent of this receptor: Clinical and demographic metadata were provided uncurated, with the amount varying by source and participant.

TCRbeta CDR3 regions were amplified from genomic DNA by means of the immunoSEQ Assay, a bias-controlled multiplex PCR. Concerning the study's data processing: The number of nucleated cells in each sample was estimated from the amplification of reference gene primers within the assay. To quantify the absolute abundance of each unique TCRbeta CDR3 rearrangement, sequence reads were collapsed and filtered. For each sample, productive Simpson clonality was calculated as the square root of Simpson's diversity index across productive rearrangements. This immuneACCESS table, as held by TCRdb, lists in-frame sequences with V and J called but not all clones. Of the missing ones, under half trace to an unresolved V gene in checked studies; the others have no known cause. The V and J calls and clone size come from that table; D and trimming were worked out from the DNA. The sample contains a few hundred thousand clones, approximately 91% of them found a single time. The ten largest clones capture approximately 2.6% of the sample.

The V and J segments used are TRBV10-2 and TRBJ1-2; the D segment could be TRBD1, given 6 matching bases. The receptor comes from a person under 30 with COVID-19, enrolled during active disease. Input material: peripheral blood. The DNA is as follows: TGCGCCAGCACCCCCGACAGGCGCAGGGGCGGCTACACCTTC. Translation gives CASTPDRRRGGYTF.